This T cell receptor beta chain was observed in a study of blood T cells in healthy people across ages. Caucasian individuals from Russia who were healthy and aged 6 to 90 acted as donors. Study observations and caveats: Per million T cells, TCR beta diversity dropped roughly linearly as age increased.

In this sample, this clonotype turned up a few times. Its antigen is not known. Then a second PCR, running roughly 7 to 11 cycles, was carried out with a sample-barcoded 5' primer and a J-beta primer mix. Through a template-switch adaptor with 12 random nucleotides, each cDNA molecule received a tag. TCRdb re-called the 5' RACE reads with MiXCR, one entry per CDR3 protein. Of about 770,000 distinct CDR3 sequences listed, around 43% were seen once; the top ten hold under 20%. Germline V gene sequence: CDR1 SGDLS, CDR2 YYNGEE. V gave up 0 bases and J gave up 3 bases, with 10 bases separating them. This CDR3 has 14 amino acids.

This clonotype originated in a man in his sixties in good health. The sequencing sample was made of blood. This chain links TRBV9 with TRBJ2-7; D unclear. CDR3 residues: CASSVAPTIYEQYF. For the CDR3, the DNA is TGTGCCAGCAGCGTAGCCCCGACCATCTACGAGCAGTACTTC. The whole variable domain, filled in from reference TRBV9 and TRBJ2-7, reads DSGVTQTPKHLITATGQRVTLRCSPRSGDLSVYWYQQSLDQGLQFLIQYYNGEERAKGNILERFSAQQFPDLHSELNLSSLELGDSALYFCASSVAPTIYEQYFGPGTRLTVT.